This T cell receptor (beta chain) originates from a study of PD-1 blockade in mismatch repair-deficient tumors. Study details: Patients had approximately 13 mismatch repair-deficient cancer types, all previously treated and progressing.

This table comes from immunoSEQ multiplex PCR, and its TCRdb copy is limited to in-frame clones, with some not included. The table shows just under 65,000 clones, with around 88% occurring only once. The material was peripheral blood, obtained 52 weeks after starting pembrolizumab. This receptor was identified in an adult with mismatch repair-deficient cancer.

The CDR3 DNA reads as TGCGCCAGCAGCCAAGACACAGCCTACGAGCAGTACTTC. Its protein product is CASSQDTAYEQYF. J is TRBJ2-7 and V is TRBV4-3; D not resolved. The germline CDR1 and CDR2 sequences are LGHNA and YSLEER. V gave up 0 bases and J gave up 2 bases, with 5 bases separating them. CDR3 length: 13 amino acids.